Described below is a single TCR beta chain sequence and its context. As the sequencing template, cDNA was produced by extracting RNA and reverse transcribing it. Data came from immunoSEQ multiplex PCR; TCRdb stores just in-frame clones and leaves some out. The sample holds 130,000 or so clones, approximately 47% seen once. Germline assignment: CDR1 SQVTM and CDR2 ANQGSEA. V was pared by 5 bases and J by 3 bases, with 0 bases of the junction left unmatched. This CDR3 contains 12 residues. This sample is drawn from a study of CD8+ T cells in alopecia areata. The V gene is TRBV29-1, the J gene TRBJ2-2, with TRBD1 matching 7 bases. This clonotype originated in a human donor with alopecia areata. Sample: NKG2D-low CD8+ T cells sorted from blood. CDR3 nucleotide sequence: TGCAGCGTTCAGGGGGACACCGGGGAGCTGTTTTTT. It encodes CSVQGDTGELFF.